This TCR beta chain was captured in a study of chemoradiotherapy in HPV16-positive cancers. The CDR3 is made up of 15 amino acids. This clone has a handful of counts. Profiled with immunoSEQ multiplex PCR; TCRdb holds only in-frame clones, not every one. The sample records a few thousand clones, 77% being singletons. The J gene is TRBJ1-1, the V gene TRBV21-1. TRBV21-1 is shown as a pseudogene. The specimen was collected from a patient who underwent chemoradiotherapy. The origin of this receptor is a human donor with HPV-associated anogenital cancer. The CDR3 reads CASSKVRRVNTEAFF. The CDR3 region has the DNA TGTGCCAGCAGCAAAGTGCGGCGGGTGAACACTGAAGCTTTCTTT.